These T cell receptor beta chains were read from a single sample in a study of technical replicates of blood from a handful of donors. Profiling relied on immunoSEQ multiplex PCR, and the TCRdb table lists in-frame clones only, not all of them. The sample shows tens of thousands of clones, just over 90% of them seen only once. Sequences were obtained from T cells isolated from PBMCs. All receptors derive from a human donor in good health. CDR3s include the opening cysteine and the closing phenylalanine or tryptophan.

v_gene: TRBV29-1
j_gene: TRBJ1-3
CDR3aa: CSAYSRDRGVTIYF

v_gene: TRBV29-1
j_gene: TRBJ2-7
CDR3aa: CSVLAVSYEQYF

v_gene: TRBV14
j_gene: TRBJ2-3
CDR3aa: CASSQGGLGPSTDTQYF

v_gene: TRBV5-4
j_gene: TRBJ2-7
CDR3aa: CASSESPLTYEQYF

v_gene: TRBV6-5
j_gene: TRBJ2-5
CDR3aa: CASSRTRLMKTQYF

v_gene: TRBV27
j_gene: TRBJ2-7
CDR3aa: CASSLVPGGRTTYEQYF

v_gene: TRBV10-2
j_gene: TRBJ2-7
CDR3aa: CASEQGNGHEQYF

v_gene: TRBV11-2
j_gene: TRBJ1-4
CDR3aa: CASSPIQGRANEKLFF

v_gene: TRBV5-6
j_gene: TRBJ2-1
CDR3aa: CASSFFAPAGSSYNEQFF

v_gene: TRBV9
j_gene: TRBJ2-2
CDR3aa: CASSRLAMNTGELFF

v_gene: TRBV10-3
j_gene: TRBJ1-3
CDR3aa: CAISESNSIGNTIYF

v_gene: TRBV6-1
j_gene: TRBJ2-7
CDR3aa: CASSDMDRRSYEQYF

v_gene: TRBV30
j_gene: TRBJ1-2
CDR3aa: CAWSVGAGGGYGYTF

v_gene: TRBV2
j_gene: TRBJ2-3
CDR3aa: CASCRALTDTQYF

v_gene: TRBV25-1
j_gene: TRBJ2-5
CDR3aa: CATRMRGERVETQYF

v_gene: TRBV11-2
j_gene: TRBJ1-1
CDR3aa: CASSLVPGAGAFF

v_gene: TRBV2
j_gene: TRBJ2-7
CDR3aa: CASSAERGVNEQYF

v_gene: TRBV5-1
j_gene: TRBJ1-6
CDR3aa: CASRPLTGLGSPLHF

v_gene: TRBV9
j_gene: TRBJ2-1
CDR3aa: CASSAEQGFSDNEQFF

v_gene: TRBV6-6
j_gene: TRBJ2-7
CDR3aa: CASSYLAGESYEQYF

v_gene: TRBV19
j_gene: TRBJ2-6
CDR3aa: CASSIRGGRWDSSGANVLTF

v_gene: TRBV9
j_gene: TRBJ1-1
CDR3aa: CASSVVSVRNTEAFF

v_gene: TRBV19
j_gene: TRBJ2-1
CDR3aa: CASSLSAPRYYNEQFF

v_gene: TRBV19
j_gene: TRBJ1-6
CDR3aa: CASSIRILPFRGYNSPLHF

v_gene: TRBV7-9
j_gene: TRBJ2-7
CDR3aa: CASSLEGDRVGQYF

v_gene: TRBV6-1
j_gene: TRBJ1-5
CDR3aa: CASSRETVSNQPQHF

v_gene: TRBV27
j_gene: TRBJ2-2
CDR3aa: CASSIRGRGELFF

v_gene: TRBV6-5
j_gene: TRBJ2-5
CDR3aa: CASSSDLGETQYF

v_gene: TRBV30
j_gene: TRBJ1-2
CDR3aa: CAWIAGQVTYGYTF

v_gene: TRBV18
j_gene: TRBJ1-4
CDR3aa: CASSPAGQGGITTNEKLFF

v_gene: TRBV4-2
j_gene: TRBJ2-6
CDR3aa: CASSQDRASGGPGANVLTF

v_gene: TRBV19
j_gene: TRBJ1-1
CDR3aa: CASSIAGQLNTEAFF

v_gene: TRBV5-1
j_gene: TRBJ2-5
CDR3aa: CASSPEPLARQETQYF

v_gene: TRBV6-1
j_gene: TRBJ1-5
CDR3aa: CASSVQVGHQPQHF

v_gene: TRBV19
j_gene: TRBJ1-6
CDR3aa: CASTFYGTGNSPLHF

v_gene: TRBV10-3
j_gene: TRBJ2-3
CDR3aa: CAISLRASGGATDTQYF

v_gene: TRBV5-3
j_gene: TRBJ1-2
CDR3aa: CARRKTVGYGYTF

v_gene: TRBV5-1
j_gene: TRBJ2-7
CDR3aa: CASSPHGTGTGVDEQYF

v_gene: TRBV6-5
j_gene: TRBJ1-3
CDR3aa: CASSYGTGVGNTIYF

v_gene: TRBV11-2
j_gene: TRBJ2-1
CDR3aa: CASSLAGRQAWDEQFF

v_gene: TRBV6-6
j_gene: TRBJ1-5
CDR3aa: CASHGTGPNQPQHF

v_gene: TRBV10-3
j_gene: TRBJ2-3
CDR3aa: CAISDTPGGTDTQYF

v_gene: TRBV5-4
j_gene: TRBJ1-2
CDR3aa: CASSVDREFYGYTF

v_gene: TRBV30
j_gene: TRBJ1-2
CDR3aa: CAWSVGSINYGYTF

v_gene: TRBV5-1
j_gene: TRBJ1-4
CDR3aa: CASSLSSRVDEKLFF

v_gene: TRBV27
j_gene: TRBJ1-2
CDR3aa: CASRRLGDSNYGYTF

v_gene: TRBV6-1
j_gene: TRBJ1-5
CDR3aa: CASSAGVNQPQHF

v_gene: TRBV5-6
j_gene: TRBJ1-2
CDR3aa: CASSSGTGVNGYTF

v_gene: TRBV28
j_gene: TRBJ2-1
CDR3aa: CASSLEVAGGLTNEQFF

v_gene: TRBV13
j_gene: TRBJ1-1
CDR3aa: CASSLGRGEAFF

v_gene: TRBV19
j_gene: TRBJ1-2
CDR3aa: CASSIANTGGNGYTF

v_gene: TRBV9
j_gene: TRBJ2-2
CDR3aa: CASSGNSGGIGELFF

v_gene: TRBV9
j_gene: TRBJ1-3
CDR3aa: CASSADRVHGNTIYF

v_gene: TRBV5-1
j_gene: TRBJ2-3
CDR3aa: CASSGGLATDTQYF

v_gene: TRBV5-4
j_gene: TRBJ2-1
CDR3aa: CASSSSGKAVDEQFF